This TCR beta chain appears in the sequencing data of a study of blood T cell repertoires in COVID-19. Study-level information: In each case, the material was cDNA or gDNA derived from T cells, B-cell-depleted T cells, or PBMCs.

Germline lookup yields CDR1 MNHEY and CDR2 SVGAGI. The CDR3 totals 14 residues. V was shortened by 2 bases and J by 5 bases, with 11 bases between the two germline ends. Enrollees, about 18 to 90 years old, lived in 24 US areas. Clones were sequenced by immunoSEQ multiplex PCR, and TCRdb holds only the in-frame ones, with some missing. The sample holds 250,000 or so clones, 80% to 90% seen once. The sequence was collected from a woman in her 30s with acute COVID-19. This chain connects TRBV6-5 to TRBJ2-3, with a weak D call TRBD2 (5 bases). Sequences were obtained from PBMCs or T cells enriched from blood (not recorded which). CDR3 DNA: TGTGCCAGCAGTTACGGCGGAGGTGGAGATACGCAGTATTTT. Protein product: CASSYGGGGDTQYF.